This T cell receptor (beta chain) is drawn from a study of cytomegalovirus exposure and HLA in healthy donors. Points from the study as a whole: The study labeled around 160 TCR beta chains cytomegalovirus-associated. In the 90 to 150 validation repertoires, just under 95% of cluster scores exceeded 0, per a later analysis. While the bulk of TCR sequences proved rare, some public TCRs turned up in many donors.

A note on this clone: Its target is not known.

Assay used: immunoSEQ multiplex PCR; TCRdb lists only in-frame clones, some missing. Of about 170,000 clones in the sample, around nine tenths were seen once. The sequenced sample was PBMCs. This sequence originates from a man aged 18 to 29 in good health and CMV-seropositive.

CDR3 DNA: TGTGCCAGCAGCCCCGATCCAGGGTTTGAAAAACTGTTTTTT. Residues: CASSPDPGFEKLFF. This chain connects TRBV5-4 to TRBJ1-4, with D possibly TRBD1 on 5 matching bases. The germline V gene encodes CDR1 SGHNT and CDR2 YYREEE (reference sequence). With 4 bases removed from V and 7 bases from J, the gap between germline ends came to 14 bases. This CDR3 is 14 amino acids long.